The present TCR beta chain was sequenced within a study of T cell repertoires in cytomegalovirus infection. This CDR3 spans 13 amino acids. Germline-derived CDR1 and CDR2 are MNHEY and SVGAGI. Trimming shortened V by 8 bases and J by 8 bases, and 16 bases separated the two germline ends. TCRdb processed the reads anew with MiXCR; each CDR3 protein has one entry. Of approximately 590,000 distinct CDR3 sequences in the sample, about 39% are singletons; the top ten hold about half. Study-wide results and limits: Ex vivo, HLA-C-restricted CMV-specific TCR beta clonotypes prevailed over the rest of the response. Based on cumulative public TCR beta family frequency, carriers of CMV plus the relevant HLA were identified.

Comment on this clonotype: Its antigen is still unknown.

The V gene is TRBV6-5, the J gene TRBJ2-1; possible D gene TRBD2, 5 bases. The TCR originated in a human donor in good health (CMV status not recorded). Some clones in this sample may be carry-over from other donors' samples. This material consisted of cultured PBMCs, taken from culture after CMV antigen stimulation. As DNA, the CDR3 is TGTGCCAGCGCGGGTACGGATGTCGATGAGCAGTTCTTC. This encodes CASAGTDVDEQFF.